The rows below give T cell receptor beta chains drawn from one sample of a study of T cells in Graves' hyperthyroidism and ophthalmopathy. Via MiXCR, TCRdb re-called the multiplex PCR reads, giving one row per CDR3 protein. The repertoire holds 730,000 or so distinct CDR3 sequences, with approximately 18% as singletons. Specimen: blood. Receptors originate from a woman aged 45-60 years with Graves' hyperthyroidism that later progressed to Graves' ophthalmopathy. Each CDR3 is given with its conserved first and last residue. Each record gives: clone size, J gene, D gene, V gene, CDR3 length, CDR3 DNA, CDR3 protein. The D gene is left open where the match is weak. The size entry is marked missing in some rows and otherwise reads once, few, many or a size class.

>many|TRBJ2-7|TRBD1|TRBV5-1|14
TGCGCCAGCAGCTCCGGGACAGGGAAATACGAGCAGTACTTC
CASSSGTGKYEQYF
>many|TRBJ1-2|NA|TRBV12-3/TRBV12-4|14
TGTGCCAGCAGTTTACCCTACGGGACACATGGCTACACCTTC
CASSLPYGTHGYTF
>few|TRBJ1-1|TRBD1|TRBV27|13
TGTGCCAGCAGTTCCAGACAGGGGGTTGAAGCTTTCTTT
CASSSRQGVEAFF
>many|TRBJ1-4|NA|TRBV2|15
TGTGCCAGCTGGGACGGAAGGGGGACTAATGAAAAACTGTTTTTT
CASWDGRGTNEKLFF
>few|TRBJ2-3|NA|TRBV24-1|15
TGTGCCACCAGTGACAGGGGTTACTTATCAGATACGCAGTATTTT
CATSDRGYLSDTQYF
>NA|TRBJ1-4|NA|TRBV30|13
TGTGCCTGGAGGGGACTGCGGAGTGGAAAACTGTTTTTT
CAWRGLRSGKLFF
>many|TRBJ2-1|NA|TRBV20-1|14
TGCAGTGCAATCCCATCAGGAAATCACAATGAGCAGTTCTTC
CSAIPSGNHNEQFF
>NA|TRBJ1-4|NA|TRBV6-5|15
TGTGCCAGCAGTTACTCGACCGGCGCAGAAGGAAAACTGTTTTTT
CASSYSTGAEGKLFF
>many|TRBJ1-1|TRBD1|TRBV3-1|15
TGTGCCAGCAGCCAAAGACAGGGGGAGGGCACTGAAGCTTTCTTT
CASSQRQGEGTEAFF
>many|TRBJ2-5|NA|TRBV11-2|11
TGTGCCAGCGCCTGGGGGGAGACCCAGTACTTC
CASAWGETQYF
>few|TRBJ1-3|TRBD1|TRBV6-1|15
TGTGCCAGCAGGGACAGGTCTTTCTCTGGAAACACCATATATTTT
CASRDRSFSGNTIYF
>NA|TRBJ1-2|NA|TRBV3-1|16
TGTGCCAGCAGCCAAGACACCCAAATCCGTAACTATGGCTACACCTTC
CASSQDTQIRNYGYTF
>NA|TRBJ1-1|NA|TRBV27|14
TGTGCCAGCAGTTCCGGCAGGACGAGGACTGAAGCTTTCTTT
CASSSGRTRTEAFF
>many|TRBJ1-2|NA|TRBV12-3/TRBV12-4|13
TGTGCCAGCAGTCTGACGGCTCGGAGAGGCTACACCTTC
CASSLTARRGYTF
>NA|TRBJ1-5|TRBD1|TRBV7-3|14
TGTGCCAGCAGCGACCGACAGGGGCATCAGCCCCAGCATTTT
CASSDRQGHQPQHF
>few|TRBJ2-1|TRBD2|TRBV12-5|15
TGTGCTAGTGGCTGGGGGACTAGCGGGGGTACTGAGCAGTTCTTC
CASGWGTSGGTEQFF
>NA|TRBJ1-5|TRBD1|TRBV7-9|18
TGTGCCAGCAGCTTAGGCGTGGTGGGGGGACAGTCAAGCCAGCCCCAGCATTTT
CASSLGVVGGQSSQPQHF
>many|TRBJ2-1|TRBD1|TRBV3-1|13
TGTGCCAGCAGCCAAAACAGGGGAAACGAGCAGTTCTTC
CASSQNRGNEQFF
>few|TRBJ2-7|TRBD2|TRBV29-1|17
TGCAGCGTCACATGGCCGGGAGCGGGGTCCGGAGTCTACGAGCAGTACTTC
CSVTWPGAGSGVYEQYF
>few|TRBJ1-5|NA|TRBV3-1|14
TGTGCCAGCAGCACGGGAGGGAACAACCAGCCCCAGCATTTT
CASSTGGNNQPQHF
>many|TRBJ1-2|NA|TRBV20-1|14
TGCAGTGCTAGTCGAGGGGGACTCAACTATGGCTACACCTTC
CSASRGGLNYGYTF
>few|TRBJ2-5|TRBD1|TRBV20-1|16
TGCAGTGCTAGAGATTTCGGGACAGACCCCCAAGAGACCCAGTACTTC
CSARDFGTDPQETQYF
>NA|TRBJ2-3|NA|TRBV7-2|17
TGTGCCAGCAGCTTAGCGTCCATACCACCTAGCACAGATACGCAGTATTTT
CASSLASIPPSTDTQYF
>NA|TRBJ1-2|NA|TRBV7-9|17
TGTGCCAGCAGCTCGACGGCAGGGCCCTCAGCCTCGGATGGCTACACCTTC
CASSSTAGPSASDGYTF
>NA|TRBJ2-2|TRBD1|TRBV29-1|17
TGCAGCGTTGAATTTTGGCTTTCCGGGACAGCCAACAGGGAGCTGTTTTTT
CSVEFWLSGTANRELFF
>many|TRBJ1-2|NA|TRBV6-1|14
TGTGCCAGCAGCCCCAACCAGGCCAACTATGGCTACACCTTC
CASSPNQANYGYTF
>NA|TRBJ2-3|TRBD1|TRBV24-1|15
TGTGCCACCAGTGATATCCACAGGGGTACAGATACGCAGTATTTT
CATSDIHRGTDTQYF
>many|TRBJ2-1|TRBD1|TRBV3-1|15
TGTGCCAGCAGCCGACAGGTACGACAGGGTGGTGAGCAGTTCTTC
CASSRQVRQGGEQFF
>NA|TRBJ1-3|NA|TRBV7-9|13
TGTGCCAGCACCGCGAGCTCTGGAAACACCATATATTTT
CASTASSGNTIYF
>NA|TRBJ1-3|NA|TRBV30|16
TGTGCCTGGAGTGTACCGTGGGCAAGCTCTGGAAACACCATATATTTT
CAWSVPWASSGNTIYF
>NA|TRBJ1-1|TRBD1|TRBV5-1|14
TGCGCCAGCAGCGGCGGACAGGGGGTAACTGAAGCTTTCTTT
CASSGGQGVTEAFF
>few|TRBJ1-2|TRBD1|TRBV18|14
TGTGCCAGCTCACCTTTTCCAGGGGGGGGCGGCTACACCTTC
CASSPFPGGGGYTF
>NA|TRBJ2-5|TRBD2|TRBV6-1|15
TGTGCCAGCATCCTGACTAGCGGGGGGGCAGAGACCCAGTACTTC
CASILTSGGAETQYF
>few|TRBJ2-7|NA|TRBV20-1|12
TGCAGTGGTTTGAACAGCTACTACGAGCAGTACTTC
CSGLNSYYEQYF
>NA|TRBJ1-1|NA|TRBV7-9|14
TGTGCCAGCAGCCCCCGACACCAGGGCACTGAAGCTTTCTTT
CASSPRHQGTEAFF
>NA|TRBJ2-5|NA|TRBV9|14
TGTGCCAGCAGCGTGAACAGTCAGGGGGAGACCCAGTACTTC
CASSVNSQGETQYF
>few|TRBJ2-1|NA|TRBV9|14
TGTGCCAGCAGCCCACAGGCCATCCCCCATGAGCAGTTCTTC
CASSPQAIPHEQFF
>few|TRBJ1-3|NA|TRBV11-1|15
TGTGCCAGCAGCAACGCCCGGAACAGGGGAAACACCATATATTTT
CASSNARNRGNTIYF
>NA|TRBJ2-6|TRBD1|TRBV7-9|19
TGTGCCAGCAGCCTTGTGGGGACAGGGGTGCCATCTGGGGCCAACGTCCTGACTTTC
CASSLVGTGVPSGANVLTF
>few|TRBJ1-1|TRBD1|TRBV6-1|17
TGTGCCAGCAGTGCAAATCACAGGGGATTTGTCGACACTGAAGCTTTCTTT
CASSANHRGFVDTEAFF
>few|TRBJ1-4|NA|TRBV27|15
TGTGCCAGCAGTTTATCGTGGCAGGGTAGCGAAAAACTGTTTTTT
CASSLSWQGSEKLFF
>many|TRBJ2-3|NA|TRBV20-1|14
TGCAGTGCCCGGGGATCCGTCGGAGCGGATACGCAGTATTTT
CSARGSVGADTQYF
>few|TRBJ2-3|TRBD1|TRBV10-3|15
TGTGCCATCAGTGAGTCACAGGGGGCCAGAGATACGCAGTATTTT
CAISESQGARDTQYF
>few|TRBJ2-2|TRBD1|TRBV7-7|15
TGTGCTGGCAGCTTAGGACAGGGGAACACCGGGGAGCTGTTTTTT
CAGSLGQGNTGELFF
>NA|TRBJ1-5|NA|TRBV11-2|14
TGTGCCAGCAGCCAAACGGGGCCCGATCAGCCCCAGCATTTT
CASSQTGPDQPQHF
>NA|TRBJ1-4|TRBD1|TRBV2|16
TGTGCCAGCAGTGAATTACAGGGGGAAAATTATGAAGAACTGTTTTTT
CASSELQGENYEELFF
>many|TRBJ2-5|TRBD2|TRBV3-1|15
TGTGCCAGCAGTCAAGCGGGACGTCCAGGGGAGACCCAGTACTTC
CASSQAGRPGETQYF